The present T cell receptor (beta chain) was sequenced within a study of T cells in Graves' hyperthyroidism and ophthalmopathy. TCR beta CDR3 sequences were amplified from RNA transcripts. HTBI primers were employed in a first-round RT-PCR of the TCR CDR3. MiXCR was run by TCRdb on the multiplex PCR reads, yielding one entry per CDR3 protein. The table has about 290,000 distinct CDR3 sequences, approximately 14% seen once. The sequence derives from a woman between 40 and 55 years old with Graves' hyperthyroidism. The sequencing input was blood.

CDR3 amino acids: CASSKRTPGLVGSGELFF. The CDR3, as DNA: TGTGCCAGCAGCAAACGAACTCCGGGACTAGTTGGTTCGGGGGAGCTGTTTTTT. The chain employs TRBV6-2 or TRBV6-3 and TRBJ2-2, with 8 bases identical to TRBD2. Trimming cost V 6 bases and J 8 bases; bases outside gene matches: 20. Germline CDR1 reads MNHEY; CDR2 reads SVGEGT. CDR3 length equals 18 residues.